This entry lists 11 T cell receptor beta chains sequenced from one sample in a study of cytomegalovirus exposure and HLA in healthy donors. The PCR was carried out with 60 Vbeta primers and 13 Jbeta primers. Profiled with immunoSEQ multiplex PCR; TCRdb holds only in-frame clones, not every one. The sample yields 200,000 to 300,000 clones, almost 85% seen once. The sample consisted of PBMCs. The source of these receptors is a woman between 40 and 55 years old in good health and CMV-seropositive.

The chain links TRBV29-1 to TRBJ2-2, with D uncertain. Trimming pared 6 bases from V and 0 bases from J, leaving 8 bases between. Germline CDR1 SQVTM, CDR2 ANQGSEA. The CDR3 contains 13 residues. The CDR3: CSVQVTNTGELFF. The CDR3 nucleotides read TGCAGCGTCCAGGTTACGAACACCGGGGAGCTGTTTTTT.

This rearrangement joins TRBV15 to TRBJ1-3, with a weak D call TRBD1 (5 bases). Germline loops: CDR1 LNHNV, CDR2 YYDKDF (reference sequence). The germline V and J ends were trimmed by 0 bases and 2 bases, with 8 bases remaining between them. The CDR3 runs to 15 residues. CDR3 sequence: CATSRDTRAGNTIYF. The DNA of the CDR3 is TGTGCCACCAGCAGAGATACCAGGGCTGGAAACACCATATATTTT.

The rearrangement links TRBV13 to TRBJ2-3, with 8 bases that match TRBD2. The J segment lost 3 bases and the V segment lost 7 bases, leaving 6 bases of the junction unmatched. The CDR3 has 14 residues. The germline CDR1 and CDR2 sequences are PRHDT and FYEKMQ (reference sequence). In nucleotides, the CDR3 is TGTGCCAGCACTACGGGAGGGCCAACAGATACGCAGTATTTT. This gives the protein CASTTGGPTDTQYF. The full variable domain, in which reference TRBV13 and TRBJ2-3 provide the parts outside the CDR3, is AAGVIQSPRHLIKEKRETATLKCYPIPRHDTVYWYQQGPGQDPQFLISFYEKMQSDKGSIPDRFSAQQFSDYHSELNMSSLELGDSALYFCASTTGGPTDTQYFGPGTRLTVL.

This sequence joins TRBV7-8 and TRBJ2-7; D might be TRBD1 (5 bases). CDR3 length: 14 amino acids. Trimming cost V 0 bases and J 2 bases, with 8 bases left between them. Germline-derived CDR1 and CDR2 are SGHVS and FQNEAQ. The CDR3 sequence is CASSLALGPYEQYF. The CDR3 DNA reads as TGTGCCAGCAGCTTAGCGCTGGGGCCCTACGAGCAGTACTTC.

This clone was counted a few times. Here the CDR3 DNA reads TGTGCCAGCAGCTCCGGGACTAGCGGGAGAAGTGTGGATGAGCAGTTCTTC. Translation gives CASSSGTSGRSVDEQFF. The rearrangement joins TRBV7-8 to TRBJ2-1; 14 bases line up with TRBD2. V lost 4 bases to trimming and J lost 8 bases; unmatched junction nucleotides: 10. The germline V gene encodes CDR1 SGHVS and CDR2 FQNEAQ. The CDR3 covers 17 residues.

The CDR3 sequence is CASSVVPDPTVSETQYF. CDR3 in DNA: TGTGCCAGCAGCGTAGTGCCCGACCCGACAGTTTCGGAGACCCAGTACTTC. The V gene is TRBV9, the J gene TRBJ2-5; a weak D match, TRBD1 (5 bases). The V gene lost 0 bases and the J gene lost 5 bases, with 20 bases spanning the gap. The germline CDR1 and CDR2 sequences are SGDLS and YYNGEE. The CDR3 length is 17 residues.

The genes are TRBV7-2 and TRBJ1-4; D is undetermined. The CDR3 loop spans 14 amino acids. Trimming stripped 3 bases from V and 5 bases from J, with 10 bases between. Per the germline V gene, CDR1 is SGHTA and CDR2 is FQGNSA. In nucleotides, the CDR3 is TGTGCCAGCAGCTTGGGCAGTTCCAATGAAAAACTGTTTTTT. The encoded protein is CASSLGSSNEKLFF.

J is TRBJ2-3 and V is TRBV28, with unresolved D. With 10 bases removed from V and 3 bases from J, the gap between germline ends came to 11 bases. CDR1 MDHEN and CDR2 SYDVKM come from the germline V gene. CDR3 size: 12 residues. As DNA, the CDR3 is TGTGCCACCGGAGTCGATACAGATACGCAGTATTTT. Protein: CATGVDTDTQYF.

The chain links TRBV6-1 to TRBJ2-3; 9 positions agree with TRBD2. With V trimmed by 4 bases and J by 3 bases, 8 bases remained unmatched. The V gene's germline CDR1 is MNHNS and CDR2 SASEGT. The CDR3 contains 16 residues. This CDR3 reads CASSGIAGVRTDTQYF. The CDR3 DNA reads TGTGCCAGCAGTGGGATAGCGGGAGTTCGAACAGATACGCAGTATTTT.

The CDR3 coding sequence is TGCGCCAGCAGCTCGGCAGGGGACTATGGCTACACCTTC. It codes for CASSSAGDYGYTF. The chain links TRBV5-1 to TRBJ1-2; D may be TRBD1 (6 bases). CDR3 length equals 13 residues. Germline CDR1 SGHRS, CDR2 YFSETQ. Trimming removed 3 bases at V and 3 bases at J, with 9 bases between. Using reference TRBV5-1 and TRBJ1-2 for the parts outside the CDR3, the full variable domain is KAGVTQTPRYLIKTRGQQVTLSCSPISGHRSVSWYQQTPGQGLQFLFEYFSETQRNKGNFPGRFSGRQFSNSRSEMNVSTLELGDSALYLCASSSAGDYGYTFGSGTRLTVV.

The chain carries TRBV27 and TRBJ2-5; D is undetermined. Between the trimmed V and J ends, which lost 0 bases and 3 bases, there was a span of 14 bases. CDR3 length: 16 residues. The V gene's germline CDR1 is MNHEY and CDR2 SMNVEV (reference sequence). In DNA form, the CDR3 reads TGTGCCAGCAGTTTATCGTCGATAGCCTGGAAAGAGACCCAGTACTTC. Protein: CASSLSSIAWKETQYF.